Listed below are T cell receptor beta chains from one sample, sequenced in a study of cytomegalovirus exposure and HLA in healthy donors. This table comes from immunoSEQ multiplex PCR, and its TCRdb copy is limited to in-frame clones, with some not included. Of 250,000 to 300,000 clones listed, roughly 85% were seen once; the top ten hold 1%. The sample comprised PBMCs. All receptors derive from a woman between 18 and 30 years old in good health and CMV-seronegative. The CDR3 runs from the conserved cysteine through the conserved F or W. The order of the fields is clone size, CDR3 length, J gene, D gene, V gene, CDR3 DNA, CDR3 protein. The D gene is left open where the match is weak. Some rows mark clone size as missing; the rest say once, few, many or name a class of expanded clone.

size: -; length: 17; J: TRBJ2-7; D: TRBD2; V: TRBV18; DNA: TGTGCCAGCTCACCACCCTCCAGACTAGCGGGAGCCTACGAGCAGTACTTC; CDR3: CASSPPSRLAGAYEQYF
size: few; length: 14; J: TRBJ2-7; D: TRBD1; V: TRBV11-2; DNA: TGTGCCAGCAGACCGGGACAGGGGAATTACGAGCAGTACTTC; CDR3: CASRPGQGNYEQYF
size: -; length: 14; J: TRBJ1-2; D: -; V: TRBV5-4; DNA: TGTGCCAGCAGCCTGGAGGCGGATAACTATGGCTACACCTTC; CDR3: CASSLEADNYGYTF
size: -; length: 14; J: TRBJ1-4; D: -; V: TRBV6-5; DNA: TGTGCCAGCAGTTTAGAAAGAGCTAATGAAAAACTGTTTTTT; CDR3: CASSLERANEKLFF
size: -; length: 15; J: TRBJ2-7; D: TRBD1; V: TRBV6-5; DNA: TGTGCCAGCAGTCCCGGGACAGGGGACTATTACGAGCAGTACTTC; CDR3: CASSPGTGDYYEQYF
size: -; length: 13; J: TRBJ2-7; D: -; V: TRBV30; DNA: TGTGCCTGGAGCGCGAGGCCCACCTACGAGCAGTACTTC; CDR3: CAWSARPTYEQYF
size: -; length: 14; J: TRBJ1-2; D: -; V: TRBV7-9; DNA: TGTGCCAGCAGCTTAGGCGGGACGGGCTATGGCTACACCTTC; CDR3: CASSLGGTGYGYTF
size: -; length: 14; J: TRBJ1-5; D: -; V: TRBV19; DNA: TGTGCCAGTAGTAGTAGGCAGGGGCATCAGCCCCAGCATTTT; CDR3: CASSSRQGHQPQHF
size: once; length: 13; J: TRBJ2-1; D: -; V: TRBV2; DNA: TGTGCCAGCAGTGAGGCGGGGCGCGATGAGCAGTTCTTC; CDR3: CASSEAGRDEQFF
size: few; length: 17; J: TRBJ2-3; D: TRBD2; V: TRBV7-8; DNA: TGTGCCAGCAGCATGGGACTAGCGGGGGGCACCGCGGATACGCAGTATTTT; CDR3: CASSMGLAGGTADTQYF
size: -; length: 17; J: TRBJ1-5; D: -; V: TRBV19; DNA: TGTGCCAGTAGCCCCAGAAACAGAATTTATAGCAATCAGCCCCAGCATTTT; CDR3: CASSPRNRIYSNQPQHF
size: -; length: 14; J: TRBJ2-7; D: -; V: TRBV5-1; DNA: TGCGCCAGCAGCTTGTTCGGGGATGGGGACGAGCAGTACTTC; CDR3: CASSLFGDGDEQYF
size: -; length: 13; J: TRBJ2-1; D: -; V: TRBV11-3; DNA: TGTGCCAGCAGCTTCCCTACCACTTATGAGCAGTTCTTC; CDR3: CASSFPTTYEQFF
size: -; length: 14; J: TRBJ1-2; D: TRBD1; V: TRBV5-1; DNA: TGCACCAGGAGGACAGGGCCGGCCCCCTATGGCTACACCTTC; CDR3: CTRRTGPAPYGYTF
size: few; length: 13; J: TRBJ1-2; D: TRBD1; V: TRBV30; DNA: TGTGCCTGGAGTGTAGGACAGGTACCTACGGACACCTTC; CDR3: CAWSVGQVPTDTF
size: -; length: 15; J: TRBJ1-1; D: -; V: TRBV28; DNA: TGTGCCAGCAGTCAAGGGAGGGCATGGAACACTGAAGCTTTCTTT; CDR3: CASSQGRAWNTEAFF
size: -; length: 15; J: TRBJ2-1; D: TRBD1; V: TRBV6-4; DNA: TGTGCCAGCAGTCAGAGACAGGGTAGATACAATGAGCAGTTCTTC; CDR3: CASSQRQGRYNEQFF
size: -; length: 15; J: TRBJ2-1; D: TRBD2; V: TRBV10-3; DNA: TGTGCCATCAGCGGAGGGAGGGTCGGTTACAATGAGCAGTTCTTC; CDR3: CAISGGRVGYNEQFF
size: -; length: 13; J: TRBJ2-1; D: -; V: TRBV27; DNA: TGTGCCAGCAGTAGAGCCCGGTACAATGAGCAGTTCTTC; CDR3: CASSRARYNEQFF
size: -; length: 14; J: TRBJ2-1; D: TRBD2; V: TRBV11-3; DNA: TGTGCCAGCAGCCCGGAAGCGGGGTTAAATGAGCAGTTCTTC; CDR3: CASSPEAGLNEQFF
size: -; length: 15; J: TRBJ2-7; D: -; V: TRBV5-4; DNA: TGTGCCAGCAGCTTGTGGACAGGAGGGTCCTACGAGCAGTACTTC; CDR3: CASSLWTGGSYEQYF
size: -; length: 14; J: TRBJ2-7; D: TRBD1; V: TRBV27; DNA: TGTGCCAGCAGTAGGGTACAGGGGAGCTACGAGCAGTACTTC; CDR3: CASSRVQGSYEQYF
size: -; length: 15; J: TRBJ1-4; D: -; V: TRBV29-1; DNA: TGCAGCGTTGAAGCTCGCGGACAGACAAATGAAAAACTGTTTTTT; CDR3: CSVEARGQTNEKLFF
size: -; length: 14; J: TRBJ2-7; D: -; V: TRBV10-2; DNA: TGCGCCAGCAGTGACCGGGGGATAGGCTACGAGCAGTACTTC; CDR3: CASSDRGIGYEQYF
size: -; length: 17; J: TRBJ2-5; D: -; V: TRBV4-1; DNA: TGCGCCAGCAGCCAGCCAAGGGGGGGACTGACACAAGAGACCCAGTACTTC; CDR3: CASSQPRGGLTQETQYF
size: -; length: 15; J: TRBJ2-1; D: -; V: TRBV19; DNA: TGTGCCAGTAGTATGGACGGGAGCTCCTACAATGAGCAGTTCTTC; CDR3: CASSMDGSSYNEQFF
size: -; length: 15; J: TRBJ2-2; D: -; V: TRBV18; DNA: TGTGCCAGTAAACCGGGGGGCCCGAACACCGGGGAGCTGTTTTTT; CDR3: CASKPGGPNTGELFF
size: -; length: 13; J: TRBJ2-4; D: -; V: TRBV9; DNA: TGTGCCAGCAGCGTAGGTAGCGGTGGCATTCAGTACTTC; CDR3: CASSVGSGGIQYF
size: -; length: 15; J: TRBJ1-1; D: -; V: TRBV7-2; DNA: TGTGCCAGCAGCGTAAGACAGTCCTCGAACACTGAAGCTTTCTTT; CDR3: CASSVRQSSNTEAFF
size: -; length: 15; J: TRBJ1-5; D: TRBD1; V: TRBV2; DNA: TGTGCCAGCAGGCCCCGGGACAGCGTCAATCAGCCCCAGCATTTT; CDR3: CASRPRDSVNQPQHF
size: few; length: 14; J: TRBJ2-1; D: TRBD2; V: TRBV30; DNA: TGTGCCTGGAGCGCGGGGGTCCTTGGAAATGAGCAGTTCTTC; CDR3: CAWSAGVLGNEQFF
size: -; length: 15; J: TRBJ2-3; D: -; V: TRBV12-5; DNA: TGTGCTAGTGGTGCGGGGATTTTGGCCACAGATACGCAGTATTTT; CDR3: CASGAGILATDTQYF
size: -; length: 15; J: TRBJ1-1; D: -; V: TRBV5-1; DNA: TGCGCCAGCACCCCGGACAGTTTCGTGAACACTGAAGCTTTCTTT; CDR3: CASTPDSFVNTEAFF
size: -; length: 16; J: TRBJ2-2; D: TRBD2; V: TRBV9; DNA: TGTGCCAGCAGCGTAAGGTCTAGCGGGGATTCCGGGGAGCTGTTTTTT; CDR3: CASSVRSSGDSGELFF
size: -; length: 16; J: TRBJ2-5; D: -; V: TRBV14; DNA: TGTGCCAGCAGCCCCCGTCGGACGGGGTCGTGGGAGACCCAGTACTTC; CDR3: CASSPRRTGSWETQYF
size: -; length: 12; J: TRBJ2-7; D: -; V: TRBV27; DNA: TGTGCCAGCCGTCAGCTCGCGGACGAGCAGTACTTC; CDR3: CASRQLADEQYF
size: once; length: 12; J: TRBJ2-1; D: -; V: TRBV4-1; DNA: TGCGCCAGCAGCCAAGATGTTACAATTCAGTTCTTC; CDR3: CASSQDVTIQFF
size: -; length: 14; J: TRBJ1-5; D: -; V: TRBV18; DNA: TGTGCCAGCTCACCGACAAACCCGGATCAGCCCCAGCATTTT; CDR3: CASSPTNPDQPQHF
size: -; length: 13; J: TRBJ2-7; D: -; V: TRBV29-1; DNA: TGCAGCGTGACTTCAACAGGGCTCTACGAGCAGTACTTC; CDR3: CSVTSTGLYEQYF
size: -; length: 16; J: TRBJ1-1; D: TRBD1; V: TRBV7-8; DNA: TGTGCCAGCAACTCAGCCGCCGGGACAGGGAGCACTGAAGCTTTCTTT; CDR3: CASNSAAGTGSTEAFF
size: once; length: 14; J: TRBJ2-7; D: -; V: TRBV5-6; DNA: TGTGCCAGCAGCCGGCAGGGGGGCTCCTACGAGCAGTACTTC; CDR3: CASSRQGGSYEQYF
size: -; length: 13; J: TRBJ1-2; D: -; V: TRBV6-5; DNA: TGTGCCAGCAGTTACCCGGCAGGGCATGGCTACACCTTC; CDR3: CASSYPAGHGYTF